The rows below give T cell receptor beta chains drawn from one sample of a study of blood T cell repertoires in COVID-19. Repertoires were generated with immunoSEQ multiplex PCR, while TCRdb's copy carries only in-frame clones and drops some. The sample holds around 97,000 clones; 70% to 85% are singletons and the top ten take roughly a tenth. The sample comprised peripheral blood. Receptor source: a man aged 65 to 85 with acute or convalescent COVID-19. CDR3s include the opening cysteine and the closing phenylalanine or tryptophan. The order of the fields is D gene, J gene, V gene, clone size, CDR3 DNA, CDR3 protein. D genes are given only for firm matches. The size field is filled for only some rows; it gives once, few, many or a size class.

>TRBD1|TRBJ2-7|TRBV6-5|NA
TGTGCCAGCAGTTACGACAGGGCCCCAGGGAACGAGCAGTACTTC
CASSYDRAPGNEQYF
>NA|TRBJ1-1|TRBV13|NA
TGTGCCAGCAGCTCTTATACCCCTCGGGGAGGGGCTCGTGAAGCTTTCTTT
CASSSYTPRGGAREAFF
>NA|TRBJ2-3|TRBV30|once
TGTGCCTGGAAGTTGGCGGGGGCTCACCGAAGCACAGATACGCAGTATTTT
CAWKLAGAHRSTDTQYF
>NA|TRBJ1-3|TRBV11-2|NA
TGTGCCAGCGGGGGGGAGCGGAGCTCTGGAAACACCATATATTTT
CASGGERSSGNTIYF
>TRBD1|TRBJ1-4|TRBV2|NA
TGTGCCAGCAGTGAACGGGACAGGCCCGCTAATGAAAAACTGTTTTTT
CASSERDRPANEKLFF
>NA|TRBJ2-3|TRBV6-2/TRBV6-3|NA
TGTGCCAGCAGTTTTAGGGGACTGGAGAAAGATACGCAGTATTTT
CASSFRGLEKDTQYF
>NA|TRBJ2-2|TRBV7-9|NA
TGTGCCAGCAGCTCCAAGAGGAACGACCGATACACCGGGGAGCTGTTTTTT
CASSSKRNDRYTGELFF
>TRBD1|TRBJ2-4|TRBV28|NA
TGTGCCAGCAGCGATAGGGGGCGGAACATTCAGTACTTC
CASSDRGRNIQYF
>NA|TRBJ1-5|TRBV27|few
TGTGCCAGCAGTTTTCTTAGCAATCAGCCCCAGCATTTT
CASSFLSNQPQHF
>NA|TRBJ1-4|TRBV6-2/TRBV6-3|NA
TGTGCCAGCAGTCAGGATGAAAAACTGTTTTTT
CASSQDEKLFF
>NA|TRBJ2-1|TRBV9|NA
TGTGCCAGCAGCGTAGCTAGCGTTACCTACAATGAGCAGTTCTTC
CASSVASVTYNEQFF
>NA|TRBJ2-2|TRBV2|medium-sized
TGTGCCAGCAGTGAAGACAGCTACACCGGGGAGCTGTTTTTT
CASSEDSYTGELFF
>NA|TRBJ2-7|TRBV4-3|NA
TGCGCCAGCAGCCAAGATGGGGGCGATACTCCCTACGAGCAGTACTTC
CASSQDGGDTPYEQYF
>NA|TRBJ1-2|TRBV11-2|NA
TGTGCCAGCAGCTCCAGGGTCGACTATGGCTACACCTTC
CASSSRVDYGYTF
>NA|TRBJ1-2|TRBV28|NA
TGTGCCAGCAGTTCCCCGGGTGTAGGCAACTATGGCTACACCTTC
CASSSPGVGNYGYTF
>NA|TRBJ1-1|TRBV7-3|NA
TGTGCCAGCAGCTTAAGGGGAGTGAACACTGAAGCTTTCTTT
CASSLRGVNTEAFF
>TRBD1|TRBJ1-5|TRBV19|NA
TGTGCCAGTAGACCACAGGGGGCAGAGGCTCAGCCCCAGCATTTT
CASRPQGAEAQPQHF
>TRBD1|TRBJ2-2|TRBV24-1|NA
TGTGCCACCAGTGATTTGCGCCCCGGACAGGGATTCACCGGGGAGCTGTTTTTT
CATSDLRPGQGFTGELFF
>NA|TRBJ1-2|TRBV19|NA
TGTGCCAGTAAACGGGACACCCAAAACTATGGCTACACCTTC
CASKRDTQNYGYTF
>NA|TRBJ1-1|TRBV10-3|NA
TGTGCCATCAGTATCGACTATGATGATGAAGCTTTCTTT
CAISIDYDDEAFF
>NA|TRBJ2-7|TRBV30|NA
TGTGCCTGGATGCGCGGGGGCGCGACCTACGAGCAGTACTTC
CAWMRGGATYEQYF